This note documents a single T cell receptor beta chain sequence. Its antigen is unknown. The data stem from a study of cytomegalovirus exposure and HLA in healthy donors. Overall study context: T cells numbering about 180 million yielded some 110 million unique TCR beta sequences in an earlier analysis.

General study points: Researchers reported in a later analysis that a missense DCLRE1C variant was tied to TCR beta V- and J-gene trimming.

Both 60 Vbeta primers and 13 Jbeta primers went into the PCR. TCRdb keeps only in-frame clones here, not all; method: immunoSEQ multiplex PCR. This sample has about 170,000 clones, with 70% to 90% found just once. This CDR3 comprises 14 residues. CDR1 is SGHNT and CDR2 is YYREEE in the germline V gene (reference sequence). J lost 6 bases, V lost 5 bases, and 7 bases had no gene match. The source is a man between 25 and 39 years old in good health and CMV-seropositive. V is TRBV5-4 and J is TRBJ2-1, with 8 bases lining up with TRBD2. The sequencing sample was made of PBMCs. In DNA form, the CDR3 reads TGTGCCAGCAGTCACGGGAGGGGGGCCAATGAGCAGTTCTTC. This sequence encodes CASSHGRGANEQFF.